One sample yielded the 22 T cell receptor beta chains listed below, sequenced in a study of technical replicates of blood from a few donors. The assay was immunoSEQ multiplex PCR, and TCRdb's table has in-frame clones only and misses some. This sample has about 88,000 clones; roughly 94% occur once, and the top ten carry 0.34%. Sequenced material: T cells isolated from PBMCs. The receptors stem from a human donor in good health.

The chain carries TRBV9 and TRBJ1-3; no definite D call. CDR3 size: 15 residues. Trimming shortened V by 0 bases and J by 0 bases, and 7 bases separated the two germline ends. Germline V gene lookup returns CDR1 SGDLS and CDR2 YYNGEE. The CDR3 nucleotides are TGTGCCAGCAGCGTAGGTGTCAGCTCTGGAAACACCATATATTTT. It is translated as CASSVGVSSGNTIYF. Looking up the rest from reference TRBV9 and TRBJ1-3 gives the full variable domain: DSGVTQTPKHLITATGQRVTLRCSPRSGDLSVYWYQQSLDQGLQFLIQYYNGEERAKGNILERFSAQQFPDLHSELNLSSLELGDSALYFCASSVGVSSGNTIYFGEGSWLTVV.

The gene calls are TRBV6-5 and TRBJ1-1; 7 nucleotides line up with TRBD1. The germline V gene has CDR1 MNHEY and CDR2 SVGAGI. V dropped 2 bases and J dropped 6; count of bases not matched to a gene: 6. The CDR3 covers 14 residues. CDR3 in DNA: TGTGCCAGCAGTTACCAGGAGGGGGCCGCTGAAGCTTTCTTT. Its translation is CASSYQEGAAEAFF.

V is TRBV9 and J is TRBJ2-5, with D possibly matching TRBD2 (6 bases). CDR1 and CDR2 from the germline V gene are SGDLS and YYNGEE. CDR3 size: 12 residues. V lost 4 bases and J lost 4, with 8 bases in between. Here the CDR3 DNA reads TGTGCCAGCAGCTCGCGGGGAGAGACCCAGTACTTC. Translated: CASSSRGETQYF.

The chain is built from TRBV11-3 and TRBJ2-2, with D hard to call. This CDR3 comprises 13 residues. CDR1 and CDR2 from the germline V gene are SGHNT and YENEEA. Trimming pared 2 bases from V and 7 bases from J, leaving 8 bases between. The CDR3 spells CASSLFGNGELFF. CDR3 in DNA: TGTGCCAGCAGCTTATTCGGTAACGGGGAGCTGTTTTTT.

In this sample, this clone turned up once. V is TRBV27 and J is TRBJ2-1, with a weak D call TRBD1 (5 bases). Germline V CDR1 and CDR2: MNHEY, SMNVEV (reference sequence). This CDR3 contains 13 residues. Trimming left V 3 bases short and J 4 bases short, with 7 bases between. As DNA, the CDR3 is TGTGCCAGCAGTTTGGACATTTACAATGAGCAGTTCTTC. Amino acids: CASSLDIYNEQFF.

The chain joins TRBV4-2 to TRBJ2-7; possible D gene TRBD1, 5 bases. Per the germline V gene, CDR1 is LGHNA and CDR2 is YNFKEQ. Trimming removed 1 base at V and 3 bases at J, with 10 bases between. The CDR3 totals 14 residues. CDR3 region: CASSQGGVIYEQYF. In DNA, the CDR3 is TGTGCCAGCAGCCAAGGGGGCGTCATCTACGAGCAGTACTTC.

J is TRBJ2-2 and V is TRBV6-1; tentative D call: TRBD1 (6 bases). The CDR3 covers 15 residues. Germline V lookup: CDR1 MNHNS, CDR2 SASEGT. The V and J ends lost 3 bases and 3 bases respectively, with 11 bases between them. The CDR3 coding sequence is TGTGCCAGCAGTGAGTGGGACAAATACACCGGGGAGCTGTTTTTT. Translated, it gives CASSEWDKYTGELFF.

The V call is TRBV5-6, the J call TRBJ1-5, with TRBD1 identical over 10 bases. Germline values: CDR1 SGHDT, CDR2 YYEEEE. J gave up 6 bases and V 0 bases, and 6 bases lay outside the gene matches. This CDR3 region has 16 residues. The CDR3 spells CASSLEGQGLVQPQHF. The DNA for the CDR3 is TGTGCCAGCAGCTTGGAGGGACAGGGGTTGGTTCAGCCCCAGCATTTT.

The V call is TRBV10-3, the J call TRBJ2-7; a weak D match, TRBD1 (6 bases). The length of the CDR3 is 13 residues. CDR1 and CDR2 from the germline V gene are ENHRY and SYGVKD. Trimming left V 2 bases short and J 2 bases short, with 7 bases between. The chain's CDR3 is CAISEGTPYEQYF. Written as DNA, the CDR3 is TGTGCCATCAGTGAGGGGACACCCTACGAGCAGTACTTC.

The chain employs TRBV7-2 and TRBJ2-7, with 14 nucleotides matching TRBD2. V lost 6 bases to trimming and J lost 4 bases; unmatched junction nucleotides: 14. CDR1 is SGHTA, CDR2 FQGNSA, per germline. The CDR3 covers 18 residues. The CDR3: CASSFGPGLAGVGYEQYF. DNA of the CDR3: TGTGCCAGCAGTTTCGGACCGGGACTAGCGGGAGTAGGGTACGAGCAGTACTTC.

This chain joins TRBV12-1 and TRBJ2-7; TRBD2 is the table's D call, not checked against the DNA. TRBV12-1 is tagged as a pseudogene. The CDR3 is 16 residues long. CDR3 nucleotide sequence: TGTGCCAGCCAGACAGGGGGACTAGCGGGATCCAACGAGCAGTACTTC. It translates to CASQTGGLAGSNEQYF.

The chain joins TRBV19 to TRBJ2-5, with D possibly being TRBD1 (5 bases). This CDR3 is 13 amino acids long. Germline V CDR1 and CDR2: LNHDA, SQIVND (reference sequence). V dropped 4 bases and J dropped 2 bases, with 8 bases sitting between them. DNA for the CDR3: TGTGCCAGTAGTACAGGGAATCAAGAGACCCAGTACTTC. Translation: CASSTGNQETQYF.

The chain uses TRBV6-5 and TRBJ1-2; 7 bases agree with TRBD1. V shed 2 bases, J shed 4 bases, and the junction held 7 bases outside the gene matches. Germline loops: CDR1 MNHEY, CDR2 SVGAGI. The CDR3 length is 15 residues. CDR3 residues: CASSYGQERVYGYTF. The CDR3 DNA is TGTGCCAGCAGTTACGGACAGGAAAGAGTCTATGGCTACACCTTC.

The chain joins TRBV7-6 to TRBJ2-5, with 7 bases matching TRBD1. Germline V gene sequence: CDR1 SGHVS, CDR2 FNYEAQ. The CDR3 is made up of 14 amino acids. The J segment lost 5 bases and the V segment lost 5 bases, leaving 8 bases of the junction unmatched. CDR3 amino acids: CASSPLQGLETQYF. The CDR3 region has the DNA TGTGCCAGCAGCCCACTACAGGGGTTGGAGACCCAGTACTTC.

This chain links TRBV11-2 with TRBJ2-2; unclear D gene. CDR3 length: 15 residues. CDR1 is SGHAT, CDR2 FQNNGV, per germline. V lost 0 bases and J lost 1, with 6 bases in between. DNA for the CDR3: TGTGCCAGCAGCTTAGATCTCAGGAACACCGGGGAGCTGTTTTTT. Translation: CASSLDLRNTGELFF.

This rearrangement joins TRBV2 to TRBJ1-1, with D perhaps matching TRBD1 (5 bases). Germline V gives CDR1 SNHLY, CDR2 FYNNEI. There are 10 residues in the CDR3. Between the trimmed V and J ends, which lost 7 bases and 10 bases, there was a span of 10 bases. The CDR3 sequence: CASKQALAFF. CDR3 in DNA: TGTGCCAGCAAACAGGCTTTAGCTTTCTTT.

The CDR3 protein is CARRGPGWDTQYF. CDR3 DNA sequence: TGTGCCAGGAGGGGGCCGGGATGGGATACGCAGTATTTT. The chain joins TRBV21-1 to TRBJ2-3; TRBD1 is the table's D call, not checked against the DNA. TRBV21-1 is an annotated pseudogene. CDR3 size: 13 residues.

The chain recombines TRBV7-8 with TRBJ1-1, with 10 bases identical to TRBD1. The CDR3 length is 15 residues. Unmatched junction bases numbered 2, after V lost 4 bases and J lost 0 bases. The V gene's germline CDR1 is SGHVS and CDR2 FQNEAQ. DNA of the CDR3: TGTGCCAGCAGCTCGACAGGGGGCGTGAACACTGAAGCTTTCTTT. It translates to CASSSTGGVNTEAFF.

V usage is TRBV27 and J usage is TRBJ2-1; 8 bases align to TRBD2. After removal of 6 bases from V and 9 bases from J, the junction contained 13 bases not matched to a gene. The CDR3 runs to 15 residues. Germline CDR1 reads MNHEY; CDR2 reads SMNVEV (reference sequence). CDR3 amino acids: CASSTGLAQAGEQFF. The DNA of the CDR3 is TGTGCCAGCAGCACTGGACTAGCCCAGGCGGGTGAGCAGTTCTTC.

This rearrangement joins TRBV5-1 to TRBJ1-4, with TRBD1 identical over 11 bases. This CDR3 spans 15 amino acids. V shed 5 bases and J 1 base; nucleotides not matched to a gene: 1. CDR1 SGHRS and CDR2 YFSETQ come from the germline V gene. The CDR3 protein is CASRGQGVTNEKLFF. The CDR3 nucleotides read TGCGCCAGCAGGGGACAGGGGGTAACTAATGAAAAACTGTTTTTT.

The chain recombines TRBV9 with TRBJ1-1, with 8 bases aligning to TRBD1. Germline V gene sequence: CDR1 SGDLS, CDR2 YYNGEE. The CDR3 runs to 16 residues. V gave up 0 bases and J gave up 3 bases; unmatched junction bases: 7. The CDR3 DNA follows: TGTGCCAGCAGCGTAGGGGACAGGCCCTTGGACACTGAAGCTTTCTTT. Protein: CASSVGDRPLDTEAFF. The full variable domain, its missing parts supplied by reference TRBV9 and TRBJ1-1, is DSGVTQTPKHLITATGQRVTLRCSPRSGDLSVYWYQQSLDQGLQFLIQYYNGEERAKGNILERFSAQQFPDLHSELNLSSLELGDSALYFCASSVGDRPLDTEAFFGQGTRLTVV.

The V gene is TRBV7-2, the J gene TRBJ2-5; D is uncertain. This CDR3 is 11 amino acids long. CDR1 is SGHTA, CDR2 FQGNSA, per germline. V lost 5 bases to trimming and J lost 3 bases, with 4 bases between them. The CDR3 loop reads CASSLKETQYF. The CDR3 nucleotides read TGTGCCAGCAGCCTAAAAGAGACCCAGTACTTC.